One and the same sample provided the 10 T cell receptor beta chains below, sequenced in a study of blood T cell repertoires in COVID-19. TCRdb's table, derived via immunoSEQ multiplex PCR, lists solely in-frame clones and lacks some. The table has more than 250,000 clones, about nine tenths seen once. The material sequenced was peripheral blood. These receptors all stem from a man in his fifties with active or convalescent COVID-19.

The DNA of the CDR3 is TGCGCCAGCAGCCCAAGGGTTAACGGGGGGGAATACCAAGAGACCCAGTACTTC. Protein sequence: CASSPRVNGGEYQETQYF. The rearrangement joins TRBV4-3 to TRBJ2-5; 8 nucleotides match TRBD2. Germline V gene data show CDR1 as LGHNA and CDR2 as YSLEER. The V gene end was trimmed by 4 bases and the J gene end by 0 bases; junction bases not matched to a gene: 13. The CDR3 length is 18 residues.

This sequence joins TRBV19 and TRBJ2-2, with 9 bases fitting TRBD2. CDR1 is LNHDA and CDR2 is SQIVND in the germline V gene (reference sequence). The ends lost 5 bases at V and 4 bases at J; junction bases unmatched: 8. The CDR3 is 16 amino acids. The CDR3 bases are TGTGCCAGTAGTCCCAAGTGGCGGGAGGGCACCGGGGAGCTGTTTTTT. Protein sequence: CASSPKWREGTGELFF.

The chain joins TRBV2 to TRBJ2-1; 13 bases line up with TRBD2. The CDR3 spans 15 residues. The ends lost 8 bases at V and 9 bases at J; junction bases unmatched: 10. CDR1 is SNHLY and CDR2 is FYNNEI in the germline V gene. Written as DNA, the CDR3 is TGTGCCAGCGGCGTACTAGCGGGAGGGCATGGTGAGCAGTTCTTC. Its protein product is CASGVLAGGHGEQFF.

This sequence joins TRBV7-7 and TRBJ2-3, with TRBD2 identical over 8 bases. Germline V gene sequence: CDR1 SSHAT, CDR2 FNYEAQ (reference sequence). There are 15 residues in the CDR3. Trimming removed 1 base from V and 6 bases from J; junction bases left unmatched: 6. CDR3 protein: CASSLGSGIADTQYF. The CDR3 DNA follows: TGTGCCAGCAGCTTAGGTAGCGGGATCGCCGATACGCAGTATTTT.

The CDR3 DNA reads TGTGCCAGCAGCCAAGCTGGGCAAACAGGGAGAACGCAGTATTTT. Translation: CASSQAGQTGRTQYF. J is TRBJ2-3 and V is TRBV3-1 (or the pseudogene TRBV3-2), with a possible D match to TRBD1 (6 bases). The CDR3 extends over 15 amino acids. Germline CDR1 LGHDT, CDR2 YNNKEL (reference sequence). The germline V and J ends were trimmed by 1 base and 9 bases, with 17 bases remaining between them.

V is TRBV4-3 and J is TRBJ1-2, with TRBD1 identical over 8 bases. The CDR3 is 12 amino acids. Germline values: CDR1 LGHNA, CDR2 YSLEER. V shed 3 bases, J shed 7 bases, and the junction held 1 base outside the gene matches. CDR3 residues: CASSHGQGGYTF. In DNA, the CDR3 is TGCGCCAGCAGCCATGGACAGGGTGGCTACACCTTC.

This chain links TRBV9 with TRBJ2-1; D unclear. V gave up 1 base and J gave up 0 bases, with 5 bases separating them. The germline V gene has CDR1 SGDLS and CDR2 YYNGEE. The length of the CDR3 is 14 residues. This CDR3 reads CASSVLSSYNEQFF. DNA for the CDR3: TGTGCCAGCAGCGTACTCAGCTCCTACAATGAGCAGTTCTTC.

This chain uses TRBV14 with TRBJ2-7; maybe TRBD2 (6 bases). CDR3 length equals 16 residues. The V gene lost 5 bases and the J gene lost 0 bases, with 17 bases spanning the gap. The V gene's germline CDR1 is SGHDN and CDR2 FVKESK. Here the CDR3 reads CASSARDFPSSYEQYF. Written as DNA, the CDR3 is TGTGCCAGCAGCGCCCGGGACTTTCCGAGCTCCTACGAGCAGTACTTC.

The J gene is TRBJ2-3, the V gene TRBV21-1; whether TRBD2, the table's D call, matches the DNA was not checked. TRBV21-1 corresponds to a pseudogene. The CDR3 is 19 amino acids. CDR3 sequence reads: CASMVRGGILFGYSDTQYF. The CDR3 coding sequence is TGTGCCAGCATGGTACGGGGCGGGATACTTTTTGGTTATTCAGATACGCAGTATTTT.

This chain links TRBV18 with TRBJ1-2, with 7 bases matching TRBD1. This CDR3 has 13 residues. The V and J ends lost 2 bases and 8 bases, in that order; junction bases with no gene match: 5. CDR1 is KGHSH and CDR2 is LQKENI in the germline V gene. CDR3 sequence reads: CASSPTGEEGYTF. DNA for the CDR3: TGTGCCAGCTCACCAACAGGGGAAGAGGGCTACACCTTC.